These 8 T cell receptor beta chains originate from one sample sequenced in a study of blood T cell repertoires in COVID-19. Generated by immunoSEQ multiplex PCR, the TCRdb table keeps only in-frame clones and is missing some. The data hold a few hundred thousand clones, with roughly nine tenths observed a single time. Material: peripheral blood. These receptors were collected from a woman between 50 and 59 years old with acute or convalescent COVID-19.

This chain joins TRBV7-2 and TRBJ2-7, with TRBD1 matching over 10 bases. This CDR3 has 15 residues. V lost 3 bases, J lost 6 bases, and 8 bases stayed unmatched. Germline V gives CDR1 SGHTA, CDR2 FQGNSA. The CDR3 DNA reads TGTGCCAGCAGCTTCCCGGGACAGGGGAGGTTCGAGCAGTACTTC. It specifies CASSFPGQGRFEQYF.

This rearrangement joins TRBV11-2 to TRBJ2-7, with D perhaps matching TRBD2 (5 bases). This CDR3 spans 15 amino acids. Germline CDR1 is SGHAT and CDR2 is FQNNGV. The V gene lost 1 base and the J gene lost 3 bases, with 13 bases spanning the gap. CDR3 amino acids: CASSLGPLGVYEQYF. The CDR3 region has the DNA TGTGCCAGCAGCTTAGGGCCGCTCGGGGTCTACGAGCAGTACTTC.

This chain uses TRBV4-2 with TRBJ1-2; 7 nucleotides align to TRBD1. CDR3 length: 13 residues. The germline CDR1 and CDR2 sequences are LGHNA and YNFKEQ. Unmatched junction bases numbered 4, after V lost 3 bases and J lost 6 bases. The CDR3 sequence: CASSQQGVDGYTF. Written as DNA, the CDR3 is TGTGCCAGCAGCCAGCAGGGGGTGGATGGCTACACCTTC.

The chain has TRBV7-2 and TRBJ2-3, with D uncertain. This CDR3 has 13 residues. Germline V CDR1 and CDR2: SGHTA, FQGNSA. Trimming removed 4 bases at V and 3 bases at J, with 8 bases between. The CDR3 coding sequence is TGTGCCAGCAGCTCCTCGTATACAGATACGCAGTATTTT. It encodes CASSSSYTDTQYF.

This clone was picked up one time. V and J are TRBV12-5 and TRBJ2-6; the D is unclear. V shed 1 base and J shed 4 bases, with 8 bases lying between them. Germline CDR1 is LGHNT and CDR2 is FRNRAP. The CDR3 loop spans 15 amino acids. Here the CDR3 reads CASGLAPVGANVLTF. CDR3 DNA sequence: TGTGCTAGTGGTTTGGCCCCCGTAGGGGCCAACGTCCTGACTTTC.

The rearrangement links TRBV9 to TRBJ2-7; 11 nucleotides match TRBD1. This CDR3 contains 15 residues. V shed 4 bases and J 3 bases; nucleotides not matched to a gene: 6. Germline V lookup: CDR1 SGDLS, CDR2 YYNGEE. As DNA, the CDR3 is TGTGCCAGCAGCAGATCCGGGACAGGGGGCTACGAGCAGTACTTC. Its translation: CASSRSGTGGYEQYF.

V is TRBV4-3 and J is TRBJ2-7; 8 positions agree with TRBD2. V gave up 4 bases and J gave up 5 bases; unmatched junction bases: 4. Germline V gives CDR1 LGHNA, CDR2 YSLEER. The CDR3 spans 13 residues. CDR3 DNA sequence: TGCGCCAGCAGCCTTGGACTAGCCAACGAGCAGTACTTC. This sequence encodes CASSLGLANEQYF.

The chain employs TRBV30 and TRBJ2-7; TRBD2 is a possible D gene (7 bases). The V end lost 0 bases, the J end lost 2 bases, and 17 bases lay between the germline ends. The CDR3 runs to 16 residues. Germline V CDR1 and CDR2: GTSNPN, SVGIG (reference sequence). The CDR3 DNA follows: TGTGCCTGGAGTGTAGGAGCGGGGACAAAACCCTACGAGCAGTACTTC. It translates to CAWSVGAGTKPYEQYF.